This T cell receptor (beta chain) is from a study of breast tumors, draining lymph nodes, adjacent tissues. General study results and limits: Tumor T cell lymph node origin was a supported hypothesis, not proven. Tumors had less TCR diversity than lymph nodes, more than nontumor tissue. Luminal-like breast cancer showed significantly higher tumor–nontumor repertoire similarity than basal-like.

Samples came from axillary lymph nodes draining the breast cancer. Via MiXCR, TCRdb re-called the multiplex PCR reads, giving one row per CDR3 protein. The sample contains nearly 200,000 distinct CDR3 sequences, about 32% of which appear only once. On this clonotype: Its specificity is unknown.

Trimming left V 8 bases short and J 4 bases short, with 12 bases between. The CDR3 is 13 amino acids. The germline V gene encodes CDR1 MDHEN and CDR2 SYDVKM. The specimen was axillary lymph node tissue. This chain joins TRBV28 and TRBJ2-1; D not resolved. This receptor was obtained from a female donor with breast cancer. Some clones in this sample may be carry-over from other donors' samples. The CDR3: CASEELGYNEQFF. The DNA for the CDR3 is TGTGCCAGCGAGGAGTTAGGTTACAATGAGCAGTTCTTC.